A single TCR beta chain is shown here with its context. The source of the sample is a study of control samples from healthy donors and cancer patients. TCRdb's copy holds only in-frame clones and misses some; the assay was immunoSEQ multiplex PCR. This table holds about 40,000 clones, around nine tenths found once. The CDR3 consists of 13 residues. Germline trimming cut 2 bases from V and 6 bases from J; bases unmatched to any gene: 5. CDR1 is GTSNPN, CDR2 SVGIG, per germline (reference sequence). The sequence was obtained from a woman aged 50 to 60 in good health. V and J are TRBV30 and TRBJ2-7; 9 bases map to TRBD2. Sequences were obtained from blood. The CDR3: CAWSSGGPGEQYF. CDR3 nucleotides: TGTGCCTGGAGTAGCGGGGGGCCGGGCGAGCAGTACTTC.